These T cell receptor beta chains were read from a single sample in a study of blood T cell repertoires in COVID-19. Repertoires were generated with immunoSEQ multiplex PCR, while TCRdb's copy carries only in-frame clones and drops some. This sample has roughly 90,000 clones; approximately 89% occur once, and the top ten carry less than 2.5%. The sample taken for sequencing was peripheral blood. These receptors were taken from a man over 45 with acute or convalescent COVID-19. Each CDR3 is given without its conserved first and last residue.

v_call cdr3_aa
TRBV4-2 ASSQGTGARETQY
TRBV4-1 ASSQGVGGDTQY
TRBV19 ASSARENYGYT
TRBV27 ASSRTGPNYGYT
TRBV9 ASSASGNMGGYT
TRBV5-6 ASSLPGLGYGYT
TRBV7-7 ASSLEGGRGETQY
TRBV5-4 ASSSPKYANYGYT
TRBV5-1 ASSFQGSGYT
TRBV4-2 ASSQDGAGGTYEQY
TRBV7-2 ASSVGLAVQTQY
TRBV15 ATSRGQGADTGELF
TRBV5-1 ASSLTGIVSGNTIY
TRBV21-1 ASRGGAGELF
TRBV2 ASSVGLVNTGELF
TRBV5-8 ASSPRDFTDTQY
TRBV21-1 ASSFTSWTGGTGELF
TRBV11-1 ASSYRVMETQY
TRBV7-9 ASSLAPTGGYT
TRBV7-8 ASSESTGIKYNEQF
TRBV4-3 ASSQEPRANSPLH
TRBV2 ASRPNNGQFFEAF
TRBV7-8 ASSTRTSTYEQY
TRBV3-1/TRBV3-2 ASSQDGLAGETQY
TRBV3-1/TRBV3-2 ASSQTNSPLH
TRBV9 ASSPRTGNPETQY
TRBV28 ARGGRGGTDTQY
TRBV29-1 SVEGGQGLGTDTQY
TRBV28 ASSLNRGLYEKLF
TRBV5-6 ASSLGANEQF
TRBV20-1 SASSGTGGFGETQY
TRBV19 ASRDTFPGTEAF
TRBV19 ASNDQGAGSPLH
TRBV6-2/TRBV6-3 ASSYSPYTEAF
TRBV7-6 ASSYSFNTEAF
TRBV6-1 ASSEHGGAGETQY
TRBV9 ASSVVGLGRSDTQY
TRBV12-3/TRBV12-4 ASSGGAPGPQH
TRBV30 AWSRGDGRQPQH
TRBV24-1 ATSAAGSYNEQF
TRBV11-1 ASSFGSANYGYT
TRBV12-3/TRBV12-4 ASSRGPDYGYT
TRBV4-1 ASSQIGENTEAF
TRBV28 ASSPSREGFYEQY
TRBV6-6 ASSYRGQGLNGYT
TRBV9 ASSLRDNYEQY
TRBV19 ASSTTAQYEKLF
TRBV6-1 ASSDLGQAFSNTGELF
TRBV10-3 AISDLTSGSYEQY
TRBV18 ASSPGRDDTIY